This T cell receptor (beta chain) was identified during a study of human CD8 memory T cell subsets. Notes on the study in general: Among T cells, stem-like memory and precursor exhausted subsets showed similarly high diversity, unlike effector memory cells. Estimates that used Chao1 suggested higher diversity in stem-like memory T cells than in precursor exhausted T cells.

RNA was obtained from duplicate vials of around 150,000 sorted CD8+ T cells per subset. For this clonotype: Its antigen is still unknown.

TCR beta libraries were made by UMI-labeled 5' RACE. TCRdb reprocessed the 5' RACE reads and reports one entry per CDR3 protein, with no DNA. The data show about 12,000 distinct CDR3 sequences, and the top ten clones hold 14%. The sequenced sample consisted of CD8+ T cells from PBMCs. This receptor was identified in a human donor in good health.

CDR3 in amino acids: CASSPGDYEQYF. The chain carries TRBV7-6 and TRBJ2-7; with no DNA, the TCRdb D assignment of TRBD1 cannot be verified. The CDR3 extends over 12 amino acids. CDR1 SGHVS and CDR2 FNYEAQ come from the germline V gene.